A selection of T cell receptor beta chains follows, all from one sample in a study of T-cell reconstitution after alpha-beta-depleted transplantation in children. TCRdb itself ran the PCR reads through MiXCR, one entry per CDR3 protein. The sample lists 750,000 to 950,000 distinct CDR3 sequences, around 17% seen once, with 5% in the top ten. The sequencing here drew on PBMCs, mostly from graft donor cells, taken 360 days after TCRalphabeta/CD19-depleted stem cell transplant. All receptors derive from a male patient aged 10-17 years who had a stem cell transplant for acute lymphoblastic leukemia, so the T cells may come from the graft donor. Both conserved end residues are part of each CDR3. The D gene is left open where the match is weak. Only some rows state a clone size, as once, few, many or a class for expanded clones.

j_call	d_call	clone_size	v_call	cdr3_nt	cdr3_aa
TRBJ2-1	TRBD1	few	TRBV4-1	TGCGCCAGCAGCCAAATCCGGGACAGGGCCTACAATGAGCAGTTCTTC	CASSQIRDRAYNEQFF
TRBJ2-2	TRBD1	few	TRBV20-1	TGCAGTGCTAGGACAGGGCCGAACACCGGGGAGCTGTTTTTT	CSARTGPNTGELFF
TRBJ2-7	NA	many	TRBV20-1	TGCAGTGCCACTAGGAGTGTCTACGAGCAGTACTTC	CSATRSVYEQYF
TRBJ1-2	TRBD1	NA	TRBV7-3	TGTGCCAGCAGCTTAGTCGGGACAGGGGTACTTGGCTACACCTTC	CASSLVGTGVLGYTF
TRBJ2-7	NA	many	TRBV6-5	TGTGCCAGCAGTTACTCGAGGACTGGGGCCTACGAGCAGTACTTC	CASSYSRTGAYEQYF
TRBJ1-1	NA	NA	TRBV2	TGTGCCAGCGGTACAGGGTTGAGGACTGAAGCTTTCTTT	CASGTGLRTEAFF
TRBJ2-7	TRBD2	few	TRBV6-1	TGTGCCAGCAGAAGGACTAGCGGGAGTCTTAGTTACGAGCAGTACTTC	CASRRTSGSLSYEQYF
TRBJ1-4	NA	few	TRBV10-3	TGTGCCATCAGTAACGGTCCCTCCAATGAAAAACTGTTTTTT	CAISNGPSNEKLFF
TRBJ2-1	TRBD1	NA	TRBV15	TGTGCCACCAGCACGGGACAGGCTAATGAGCAGTTCTTC	CATSTGQANEQFF
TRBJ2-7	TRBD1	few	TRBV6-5	TGTGCCAGCAGCTATTCCGGGACAGATACGTCCTACGAGCAGTACTTC	CASSYSGTDTSYEQYF
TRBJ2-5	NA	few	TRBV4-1	TGCGCCAGCAGCCACCCTCCGGGGGGCGGACAAGAGACCCAGTACTTC	CASSHPPGGGQETQYF
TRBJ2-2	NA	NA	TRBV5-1	TGCGCCAGCAGCCCTTGGGGCACCGGGGAGCTGTTTTTT	CASSPWGTGELFF
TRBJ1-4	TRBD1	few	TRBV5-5	TGTGCCAGCAGCTCGACAGGGGTGAATGAAAAACTGTTTTTT	CASSSTGVNEKLFF
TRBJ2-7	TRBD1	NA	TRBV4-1	TGCGCCAGCAGCAAAATCGAAACCCGGGACAGATCCTACGAGCAGTACTTC	CASSKIETRDRSYEQYF
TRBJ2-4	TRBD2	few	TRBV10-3	TGTGCCATCACGCCGGGACTAGCGGTAAACATTCAGTACTTC	CAITPGLAVNIQYF
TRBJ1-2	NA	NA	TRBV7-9	TGTGCCAGCAGCTTAGGAGGAGGGAGGCCCCTCTATGGCTACACCTTC	CASSLGGGRPLYGYTF
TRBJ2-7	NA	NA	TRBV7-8	TGTGCCAGCAGCTTGAGACAGCTCTACGAGCAGTACTTC	CASSLRQLYEQYF
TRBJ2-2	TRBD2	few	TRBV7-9	TGTGCCAGCAGCTCTGGACTAGCGGGACTACCCGGGGAGCTGTTTTTT	CASSSGLAGLPGELFF
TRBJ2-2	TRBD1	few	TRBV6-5	TGTGCCAGCAGTTACTTTCCAGGGGGCACTGGCACCGGGGAGCTGTTTTTT	CASSYFPGGTGTGELFF
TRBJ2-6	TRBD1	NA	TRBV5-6	TGTGCCAGCAGCCGTCCCGGGACAGGGACAGCTGGGGCCAACGTCCTGACTTTC	CASSRPGTGTAGANVLTF
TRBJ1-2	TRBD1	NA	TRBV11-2	TGTGCCAGCAGCAGCCTCGACAGGGGTCGGTACTATGGCTACACCTTC	CASSSLDRGRYYGYTF
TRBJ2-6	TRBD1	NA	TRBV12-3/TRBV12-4	TGTGCCAGCAAATTCCGACAGGGTTCCGGGGCCAACGTCCTGACTTTC	CASKFRQGSGANVLTF
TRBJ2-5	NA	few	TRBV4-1	TGCGCCAGCAGCCAAGAGGGCAGGGGAAAAGAGACCCAGTACTTC	CASSQEGRGKETQYF
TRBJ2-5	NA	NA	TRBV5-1	TGCGCCAGCAGCTTGGCAACGGAGGGGACCCAGTACTTC	CASSLATEGTQYF
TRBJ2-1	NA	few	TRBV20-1	TGCAGTGCTAGGACACGAAGGGGTACAGGGGAGCAGTTCTTC	CSARTRRGTGEQFF
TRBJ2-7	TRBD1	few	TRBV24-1	TGTGCCACCAGTGATTTGGGACAGGGGAACGAGCAGTACTTC	CATSDLGQGNEQYF